Following are 25 T cell receptor beta chains from one sample sequenced in a study of blood T cell repertoires in COVID-19. Only in-frame clones appear in the TCRdb table, and some are missing; sequencing was by immunoSEQ multiplex PCR. The table includes under 250,000 clones, about 83% detected once. The sample comprised peripheral blood. The receptors stem from a young man who had recovered from COVID-19.

V is TRBV6-1 and J is TRBJ2-7, with 12 positions matching TRBD1. Looked up from germline, CDR1 is MNHNS and CDR2 is SASEGT. This CDR3 has 16 residues. J gave up 6 bases and V 3 bases, and 9 bases lay outside the gene matches. This CDR3 reads CASSDPTGQGAGEQYF. The DNA of the CDR3 is TGTGCCAGCAGTGATCCGACGGGACAGGGGGCGGGCGAGCAGTACTTC.

The chain employs TRBV4-1 and TRBJ2-5; 7 nucleotides match TRBD1. The CDR3 is 16 residues long. Germline-derived CDR1 and CDR2 are MGHRA and YSYEKL. V shed 3 bases, J shed 3 bases, and the junction held 10 bases outside the gene matches. Here the CDR3 DNA reads TGCGCCAGCAGCCAGGGGAGAGGACAGGTAAAAGAGACCCAGTACTTC. This encodes CASSQGRGQVKETQYF.

The chain employs TRBV6-2 or TRBV6-3 and TRBJ2-7; a weak D match, TRBD1 (6 bases). This CDR3 has 14 residues. Trimming left V 4 bases short and J 6 bases short, with 16 bases between. Germline values: CDR1 MNHEY, CDR2 SVGEGT. The CDR3 nucleotides read TGTGCCAGCAGTTGGGGGCAGATGGGCTCCGAGCAGTACTTC. It yields the protein CASSWGQMGSEQYF.

V is TRBV19 and J is TRBJ2-3, with D possibly being TRBD1 (6 bases). The CDR3 is 14 amino acids. The V gene's germline CDR1 is LNHDA and CDR2 SQIVND (reference sequence). Trimming stripped 5 bases from V and 2 bases from J, with 11 bases between. CDR3 residues: CASSLAGVTDTQYF. CDR3 nucleotide sequence: TGTGCCAGTAGTTTAGCAGGGGTCACAGATACGCAGTATTTT.

The gene calls are TRBV5-1 and TRBJ1-5; unclear D gene. The CDR3 consists of 16 residues. Looked up from germline, CDR1 is SGHRS and CDR2 is YFSETQ. Trimming removed 0 bases at V and 8 bases at J, with 18 bases between. This chain's CDR3 is CASSLGAGTAGEPQHF. CDR3 DNA: TGCGCCAGCAGCTTGGGGGCTGGAACGGCCGGCGAGCCCCAGCATTTT.

The chain is built from TRBV10-1 and TRBJ2-3; 7 positions agree with TRBD2. This CDR3 comprises 15 residues. V lost 3 bases to trimming and J lost 6 bases; unmatched junction nucleotides: 9. Germline loops: CDR1 WNHNN, CDR2 SYGVQD (reference sequence). DNA of the CDR3: TGCGCCAGCAGTGATACCGGGGCGGGGGACGATACGCAGTATTTT. Its translation: CASSDTGAGDDTQYF.

This chain joins TRBV7-3 and TRBJ2-3, with 13 bases that match TRBD2. V shed 5 bases, J shed 2 bases, and the junction held 4 bases outside the gene matches. This CDR3 has 16 residues. Germline CDR1 and CDR2: SGHTA and FQGTGA. Here the CDR3 reads CASSGTSGADTDTQYF. CDR3 sequence (DNA): TGTGCCAGCAGCGGGACTAGCGGGGCCGACACAGATACGCAGTATTTT.

The rearrangement joins TRBV9 to TRBJ2-2; 7 bases line up with TRBD1. J lost 6 bases, V lost 4 bases, and 9 bases had no gene match. Germline V gene lookup returns CDR1 SGDLS and CDR2 YYNGEE. The CDR3 is 15 amino acids. The CDR3 DNA reads TGTGCCAGCAGCACCGGGGACAGCCGGGCCGGGGAGCTGTTTTTT. It codes for CASSTGDSRAGELFF.

This sequence joins TRBV28 and TRBJ1-6; D call uncertain. This CDR3 comprises 13 residues. V lost 11 bases to trimming and J lost 0 bases, with 8 bases between them. From germline, CDR1 is MDHEN and CDR2 SYDVKM. The CDR3 protein is CAAGSSYNSPLHF. CDR3 coding DNA: TGTGCCGCTGGGAGCTCCTATAATTCACCCCTCCACTTT.

The chain links TRBV5-1 to TRBJ1-6, with D perhaps TRBD1 (6 bases). The germline V gene has CDR1 SGHRS and CDR2 YFSETQ. This CDR3 has 15 residues. V was cut by 4 bases and J by 4 bases, with 12 bases left in between. The CDR3 DNA reads as TGCGCCAGCAGCAATGACAGGTCTTATAATTCACCCCTCCACTTT. Its protein product is CASSNDRSYNSPLHF.

The CDR3 DNA reads TGTGCCAGTAGTCCCTCTAGGACTAGCGGGTCTTACACCGGGGAGCTGTTTTTT. Its translation: CASSPSRTSGSYTGELFF. The chain couples TRBV19 to TRBJ2-2; TRBD2 matches 11 bases. The trim removed 5 bases at V and 3 bases at J, leaving 11 bases unmatched. Germline CDR1 and CDR2: LNHDA and SQIVND (reference sequence). This CDR3 contains 18 residues.

This sequence joins TRBV27 and TRBJ2-7, with TRBD1 matching 8 bases. V lost 4 bases and J lost 3; bases outside the gene matches: 5. Germline CDR1 MNHEY, CDR2 SMNVEV (reference sequence). The CDR3 totals 14 residues. CDR3 sequence reads: CASSSWTGNYEQYF. CDR3 coding DNA: TGTGCCAGCAGTTCTTGGACAGGGAACTACGAGCAGTACTTC.

J is TRBJ1-2 and V is TRBV27; D is possibly TRBD1 (5 bases). Germline V gene data show CDR1 as MNHEY and CDR2 as SMNVEV (reference sequence). V lost 8 bases and J lost 7, with 14 bases in between. The length of the CDR3 is 12 residues. CDR3 sequence (DNA): TGTGCCAGCGGCCTAGGAGGGGTTGGCTACACCTTC. Encoded protein: CASGLGGVGYTF.

The chain has TRBV6-1 and TRBJ2-1; no clear D. Germline CDR1 is MNHNS and CDR2 is SASEGT. V lost 1 base and J lost 1, with 8 bases in between. The CDR3 spans 15 residues. CDR3 bases: TGTGCCAGCAGTGAAGTACACGGGTCCTACAATGAGCAGTTCTTC. Protein: CASSEVHGSYNEQFF.

This clone was picked up one time. The chain recombines TRBV6-5 with TRBJ1-5; a weak D match, TRBD1 (5 bases). Trimming took off 6 bases at V and 5 bases at J, with 11 bases between the two ends. The CDR3 has 13 residues. Germline CDR1 is MNHEY and CDR2 is SVGAGI. The CDR3 DNA reads TGTGCCAGCAGAGGGGTTGAGGATCAGCCCCAGCATTTT. It yields the protein CASRGVEDQPQHF.

The chain links TRBV18 to TRBJ1-6; TRBD1 matches 7 bases. Germline CDR1 is KGHSH and CDR2 is LQKENI. With V trimmed by 3 bases and J by 9 bases, 8 bases remained unmatched. The CDR3 contains 15 residues. The CDR3 DNA follows: TGTGCCAGCTCACCGAACAGGGGAAAATCTTCACCCCTCCACTTT. Encoded protein: CASSPNRGKSSPLHF.

The chain recombines TRBV2 with TRBJ1-5; D is uncertain. CDR1 and CDR2 from the germline V gene are SNHLY and FYNNEI. This CDR3 comprises 13 residues. V was trimmed by 7 bases and J by 3 bases, leaving 10 bases between them. CDR3 in DNA: TGTGCCAGCACCGAGAATTACAATCAGCCCCAGCATTTT. As protein: CASTENYNQPQHF. The full variable domain, in which reference TRBV2 and TRBJ1-5 provide the parts outside the CDR3, is EPEVTQTPSHQVTQMGQEVILRCVPISNHLYFYWYRQILGQKVEFLVSFYNNEISEKSEIFDDQFSVERPDGSNFTLKIRSTKLEDSAMYFCASTENYNQPQHFGDGTRLSIL.

This chain uses TRBV28 with TRBJ1-5; TRBD1 aligns across 8 bases. The germline V gene has CDR1 MDHEN and CDR2 SYDVKM. The CDR3 is made up of 14 amino acids. J gave up 1 base and V 10 bases, and 6 bases lay outside the gene matches. The CDR3 nucleotides read TGTGCCACCGCAGGGGGCCCGAGCAATCAGCCCCAGCATTTT. Translating it yields CATAGGPSNQPQHF.

The rearrangement joins TRBV18 to TRBJ2-3; TRBD2 is a possible D gene (5 bases). The CDR3 covers 13 residues. The germline V gene encodes CDR1 KGHSH and CDR2 LQKENI. Trimming pared 5 bases from V and 6 bases from J, leaving 12 bases between. CDR3 sequence: CASSFAEEDTQYF. The DNA for the CDR3 is TGTGCCAGCTCATTTGCGGAGGAGGATACGCAGTATTTT.

The chain links TRBV5-1 to TRBJ1-2; D remains ambiguous. With 7 bases removed from V and 5 bases from J, the gap between germline ends came to 18 bases. The V gene's germline CDR1 is SGHRS and CDR2 YFSETQ. This CDR3 has 14 residues. CDR3 DNA: TGCGCCAGCTCGGATGGGCAAAGAAATTATGGCTACACCTTC. This sequence encodes CASSDGQRNYGYTF.

V is TRBV5-1 and J is TRBJ1-4; TRBD1 matches at 9 bases. The CDR3 sequence is 14 residues long. Germline V gene data show CDR1 as SGHRS and CDR2 as YFSETQ. Trimming cost V 5 bases and J 6 bases; bases outside gene matches: 5. The CDR3 coding sequence is TGCGCCAGCAGTTCGGGACAGGGAGATGAAAAACTGTTTTTT. Translation: CASSSGQGDEKLFF.

Relative to its sample, this clone is medium-sized (0.01 to 0.1%). The J gene is TRBJ2-1, the V gene TRBV24-1, with TRBD2 as a possible D gene (5 bases). The CDR3 covers 14 residues. The germline V gene has CDR1 KGHDR and CDR2 SFDVKD. Trimming cost V 9 bases and J 0 bases, with 11 bases left between them. CDR3 bases: TGTGCCACCCAAAGCGGAAGCTCCTACAATGAGCAGTTCTTC. Residues: CATQSGSSYNEQFF.

This clone was found once. The chain has TRBV10-3 and TRBJ1-1; D unresolved. CDR1 is ENHRY, CDR2 SYGVKD, per germline. V was trimmed by 3 bases and J by 3 bases, leaving 11 bases between them. The length of the CDR3 is 14 residues. CDR3 nucleotides: TGTGCCATCAGTGACGGTACGGAGGACACTGAAGCTTTCTTT. Translating gives CAISDGTEDTEAFF.

This clone was observed a handful of times. This rearrangement joins TRBV28 to TRBJ1-5; D is perhaps TRBD1 (6 bases). The CDR3 totals 15 residues. V dropped 3 bases and J dropped 6 bases, with 15 bases sitting between them. Germline CDR1 is MDHEN and CDR2 is SYDVKM. CDR3 region: CASSLYREVTQPQHF. In DNA, the CDR3 is TGTGCCAGCAGTTTGTACAGGGAAGTTACTCAGCCCCAGCATTTT.

This clone was detected only once. The chain recombines TRBV6-1 with TRBJ1-2; no reliable D call. Germline V lookup: CDR1 MNHNS, CDR2 SASEGT. Trimming pared 3 bases from V and 6 bases from J, leaving 17 bases between. The CDR3 covers 15 residues. The CDR3 protein is CASSDTRGGQNGYTF. The CDR3 DNA reads as TGTGCCAGCAGTGATACTCGCGGAGGGCAAAATGGCTACACCTTC.